This T cell receptor beta chain was identified in a study of T cell responses to AZD1222 COVID-19 vaccine. Background on the study: Researchers grouped second doses given at about 4 or about 12 weeks into one pool. Study outcomes and limitations: Donor demographics were predominantly white British with a female majority; clonal diversity may be underestimated. Compared with day 0, the breadth and depth of the Spike-specific TCR repertoire rose significantly after two doses of AZD1222. Within unmutated variant regions lay the reported targets of nearly half of spike-specific TCRs.

A note on this clone: The antigen is unknown.

Assay: immunoSEQ multiplex PCR; the TCRdb copy retains only in-frame clones and omits some. The repertoire has some 170,000 clones, just over 90% of them found once; the top ten carry roughly 2.5%. The source is an adult in good health. This specimen was peripheral blood, taken on day 0 of AZD1222 vaccination.

CDR3 bases: TGTGCCAGCAGTCCGCGAATGGCCGGGAGAGAGACCCAGTACTTC. Protein: CASSPRMAGRETQYF. V usage is TRBV7-9 and J usage is TRBJ2-5; D perhaps matches TRBD2 (6 bases). There are 15 residues in the CDR3. V lost 6 bases and J 4 bases, leaving 18 bases between the germline ends. Germline values: CDR1 SEHNR, CDR2 FQNEAQ (reference sequence).